A selection of T cell receptor beta chains follows, all from one sample in a study of blood T cell repertoires in COVID-19. Clones were sequenced by immunoSEQ multiplex PCR, and TCRdb holds only the in-frame ones, with some missing. The data show around 700,000 clones, 85% to 90% seen once. Sample: peripheral blood. These receptors came from a woman aged 18-29 years with acute or convalescent COVID-19. Both conserved end residues are part of each CDR3.

cdr3_length,v_call,cdr3_aa
15,TRBV27,CASSPGRPYNSPLHF
14,TRBV9,CASNPTGSGNTIYF
16,TRBV9,CASSVGKGTGGFEAFF
15,TRBV30,CAWTFGTAKVYGYTF
13,TRBV10-2,CASMEKGNSPLHF
13,TRBV11-2,CASSSSDLTEAFF
15,TRBV27,CASSMGQGVYEKLFF
16,TRBV4-2,CASSQDRAGGNEKLFF
14,TRBV4-1,CASSRLAGGNEQFF
16,TRBV7-9,CASSLGPGTGTHGYTF
15,TRBV5-6,CASSRRTGGGTEAFF
11,TRBV2,CASTTGERQYF
12,TRBV3-1/TRBV3-2,CATSGRPYEQYF
17,TRBV28,CASRARVQGTSEWPQHF
14,TRBV6-4,CASRITTGNTEAFF
15,TRBV19,CASSINRDYQETQYF
14,TRBV6-5,CASSRTGGNYGYTF
14,TRBV12-5,CASGLGSANYGYTF
13,TRBV5-6,CASSLLLYNEQFF
14,TRBV27,CASGHKATNEKLFF
16,TRBV4-2,CASSQPSLGGGETQYF
16,TRBV5-6,CASSSDRGDVYYEQYF
17,TRBV4-1,CASSQDRAGGLEETQYF